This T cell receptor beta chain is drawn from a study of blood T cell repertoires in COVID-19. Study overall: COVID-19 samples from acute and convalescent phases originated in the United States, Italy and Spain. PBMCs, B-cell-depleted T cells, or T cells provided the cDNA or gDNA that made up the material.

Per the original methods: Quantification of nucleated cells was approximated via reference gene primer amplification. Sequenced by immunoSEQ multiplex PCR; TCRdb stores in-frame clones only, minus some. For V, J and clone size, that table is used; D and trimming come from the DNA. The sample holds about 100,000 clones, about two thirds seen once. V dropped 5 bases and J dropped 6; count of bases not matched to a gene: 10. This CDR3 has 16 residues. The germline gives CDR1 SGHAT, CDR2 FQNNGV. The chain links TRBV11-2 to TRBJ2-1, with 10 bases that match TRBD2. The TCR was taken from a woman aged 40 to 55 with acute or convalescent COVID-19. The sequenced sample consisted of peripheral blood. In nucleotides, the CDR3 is TGTGCCAGCAGCCATCCCGGACTAGCGGTGCTCAATGAGCAGTTCTTC. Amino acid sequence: CASSHPGLAVLNEQFF.